This TCR beta chain derives from a study of cytomegalovirus exposure and HLA in healthy donors. Findings and limits, study-wide: TCR beta chains numbering some 150 were designated cytomegalovirus-associated.

Comments on this clone: Its antigen is currently unknown.

PCR used 60 Vbeta primers and 13 Jbeta primers. Profiled with immunoSEQ multiplex PCR; TCRdb holds only in-frame clones, not every one. Of about 150,000 clones listed, approximately 68% are singletons. Per the germline V gene, CDR1 is SEHNR and CDR2 is FQNEAQ (reference sequence). This CDR3 contains 15 residues. Germline trimming cut 3 bases from V and 3 bases from J; bases unmatched to any gene: 7. Sequencing was carried out using PBMCs. The genes are TRBV7-9 and TRBJ1-1, with 7 bases matching TRBD1. The origin of this receptor is a man aged 55 to 69 in good health and CMV-seronegative. The CDR3 DNA reads as TGTGCCAGCAGCTTCTACCGAACAGGGGACACTGAAGCTTTCTTT. Protein sequence: CASSFYRTGDTEAFF.